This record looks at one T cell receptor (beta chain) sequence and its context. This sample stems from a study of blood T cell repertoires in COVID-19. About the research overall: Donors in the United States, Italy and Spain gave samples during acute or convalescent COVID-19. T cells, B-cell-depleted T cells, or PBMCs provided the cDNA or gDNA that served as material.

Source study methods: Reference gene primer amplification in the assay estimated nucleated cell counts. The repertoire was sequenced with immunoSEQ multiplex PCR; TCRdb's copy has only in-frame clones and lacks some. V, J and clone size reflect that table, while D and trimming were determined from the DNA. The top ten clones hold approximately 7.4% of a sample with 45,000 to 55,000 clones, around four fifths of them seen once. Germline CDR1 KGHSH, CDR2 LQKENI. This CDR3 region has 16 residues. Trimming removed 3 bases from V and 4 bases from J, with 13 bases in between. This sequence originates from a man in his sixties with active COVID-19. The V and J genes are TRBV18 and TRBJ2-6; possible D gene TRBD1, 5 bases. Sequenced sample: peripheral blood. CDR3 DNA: TGTGCCAGCTCACCCTTAGACAGTTCAGGGGCCAACGTCCTGACTTTC. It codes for CASSPLDSSGANVLTF.